One sample yielded the 2 T cell receptor beta chains listed below, sequenced in a study of T-cell reconstitution after alpha-beta-depleted transplantation in children. Researchers prepared the TCRbeta library using unique molecular identifiers, the study reports. TCRdb independently ran MiXCR on the PCR reads; one entry per CDR3 protein. The data hold about 600,000 distinct CDR3 sequences, with 10% to 15% observed a single time. Sequenced material: PBMCs, mostly from graft donor cells, taken 360 days after TCRalphabeta/CD19-depleted stem cell transplant. The receptors stem from a male patient under 18 who had a stem cell transplant for acute myeloid leukemia, so the T cells may come from the graft donor.

The chain employs TRBV28 and TRBJ2-3, with 8 bases aligning to TRBD1. After removal of 5 bases from V and 13 bases from J, the junction contained 11 bases not matched to a gene. The germline V gene encodes CDR1 MDHEN and CDR2 SYDVKM. The CDR3 sequence is 13 residues long. The CDR3 coding sequence is TGTGCCAGCAGTCCGTACCCAGGGGGCTGGAAGTATTTT. It codes for CASSPYPGGWKYF.

In its sample, this clonotype was seen many times. The rearrangement links TRBV5-1 to TRBJ2-2; D is ambiguous. Trimming took 6 bases from V and 1 from J, leaving 19 bases between them. Germline CDR1 and CDR2: SGHRS and YFSETQ. This CDR3 contains 17 residues. Here the CDR3 DNA reads TGCGCCAGCATCGCCCGCCCCTGGCTAGAGAACACCGGGGAGCTGTTTTTT. Translation gives CASIARPWLENTGELFF.